This T cell receptor beta chain appears in the sequencing data of a study of T cell responses to AZD1222 COVID-19 vaccine. Here immunoSEQ multiplex PCR was the method, and the copy in TCRdb shows in-frame clones only, minus some. The sample has 84,000 or so clones; more than 70% are singletons. Germline V CDR1 and CDR2: MNHNS, SASEGT. The CDR3 totals 15 residues. The V segment lost 5 bases and the J segment 8 bases; nucleotides outside the gene matches: 9. This chain joins TRBV6-1 and TRBJ1-4; TRBD1 aligns across 9 bases. The receptor's source is an adult in good health. This specimen was peripheral blood, taken on day 0 of AZD1222 vaccination. The CDR3 region has the DNA TGTGCCAGCAGTACCCCGGGACAGGGACAAGAAAAACTGTTTTTT. It specifies CASSTPGQGQEKLFF.